The rows below give T cell receptor beta chains drawn from one sample of a study of a mutant IDH1 vaccine in newly diagnosed glioma. The assay was immunoSEQ multiplex PCR, and TCRdb's table has in-frame clones only and misses some. The sample comprises roughly 50,000 clones, roughly 80% of which are singletons, and under 5% rests with the top ten. Which antigens these TCRs recognize remains unknown. The sequencing used PBMCs, collected from a glioma patient whose treatment included an IDH1 peptide vaccine. These TCRs come from a woman aged 18-35 years with glioma. CDR3s include the opening cysteine and the closing phenylalanine or tryptophan. The D gene is left open where the match is weak. Size is omitted from some rows. Given values are once, few, many or a class for expanded clones.

D gene	V gene	clone size	J gene	CDR3 protein	CDR3 DNA
TRBD2	TRBV6-5	once	TRBJ2-5	CASGLAGGQSKTQYF	TGTGCCAGCGGACTAGCGGGGGGGCAAAGTAAGACCCAGTACTTC
NA	TRBV5-1	NA	TRBJ1-4	CASSLALTTGEKLFF	TGCGCCAGCAGCTTGGCCCTAACCACGGGGGAAAAACTGTTTTTT
NA	TRBV5-4	few	TRBJ1-1	CASSLVGGANTEAFF	TGTGCCAGCAGCTTGGTCGGGGGCGCGAACACTGAAGCTTTCTTT
NA	TRBV27	NA	TRBJ1-6	CASTGTYNSPLHF	TGTGCCAGCACCGGGACGTATAATTCACCCCTCCACTTT
NA	TRBV4-2	NA	TRBJ2-7	CASSQEAVGYEQYF	TGTGCCAGCAGCCAAGAGGCGGTTGGGTACGAGCAGTACTTC
NA	TRBV29-1	NA	TRBJ2-1	CSVEGVEGGQFF	TGCAGCGTTGAAGGAGTAGAGGGAGGGCAGTTCTTC
NA	TRBV7-9	NA	TRBJ2-7	CASSLVGGSYEQYF	TGTGCCAGCAGCTTAGTTGGGGGCTCCTACGAGCAGTACTTC
NA	TRBV4-3	NA	TRBJ2-1	CASSQALKNEQFF	TGCGCCAGCAGCCAAGCCTTGAAGAATGAGCAGTTCTTC
NA	TRBV5-5	NA	TRBJ2-7	CASSRQTSYEQYF	TGTGCCAGCAGCCGACAGACCTCGTACGAGCAGTACTTC
NA	TRBV10-2	NA	TRBJ2-3	CASSEADTQYF	TGCGCCAGCAGTGAAGCAGATACGCAGTATTTT
NA	TRBV9	once	TRBJ2-2	CASSVPGSNTGELFF	TGTGCCAGCAGCGTACCGGGGTCTAACACCGGGGAGCTGTTTTTT
TRBD2	TRBV10-3	NA	TRBJ2-3	CAISTTSGSTDTQYF	TGTGCCATCAGCACAACTAGCGGTAGCACAGATACGCAGTATTTT
NA	TRBV7-3	NA	TRBJ2-7	CASSLGGSGYEQYF	TGTGCCAGCAGCTTAGGAGGGTCTGGCTACGAGCAGTACTTC
NA	TRBV14	NA	TRBJ2-7	CASSQGLPSYEQYF	TGTGCCAGCAGCCAAGGGCTACCCTCCTACGAGCAGTACTTC
NA	TRBV7-8	NA	TRBJ2-7	CASSPHRDTTYEQYF	TGTGCCAGCAGCCCTCACCGGGACACGACCTACGAGCAGTACTTC
TRBD1	TRBV6-5	NA	TRBJ2-3	CASKGGTGGADTQYF	TGTGCCAGCAAGGGGGGGACAGGGGGCGCAGATACGCAGTATTTT
NA	TRBV4-2	NA	TRBJ1-5	CASSQEAQAIYQPQHF	TGTGCCAGCAGCCAAGAGGCGCAGGCCATTTATCAGCCCCAGCATTTT
NA	TRBV30	NA	TRBJ2-6	CAWSFSGANVLTF	TGTGCCTGGAGTTTTTCTGGGGCCAACGTCCTGACTTTC
NA	TRBV6-1	NA	TRBJ1-5	CASKPSGVNQPQHF	TGTGCCAGCAAGCCCTCGGGGGTGAATCAGCCCCAGCATTTT
TRBD1	TRBV30	NA	TRBJ1-2	CAWGTGEGYGYTF	TGTGCCTGGGGGACAGGGGAAGGGTATGGCTACACCTTC
TRBD1	TRBV11-3	NA	TRBJ2-7	CASSARQGPSYEQCF	TGTGCCAGCAGCGCCAGACAGGGGCCCTCCTACGAGCAGTGCTTC
NA	TRBV9	NA	TRBJ1-2	CASSGEFYGYTF	TGTGCCAGCAGCGGGGAGTTCTATGGCTACACCTTC
NA	TRBV5-6	NA	TRBJ2-1	CASTVVPGAYNEQFF	TGTGCCAGCACCGTGGTCCCAGGGGCCTACAATGAGCAGTTCTTC
NA	TRBV27	NA	TRBJ1-1	CASSLRGGDTEAFF	TGTGCCAGCAGCTTGCGAGGGGGAGACACTGAAGCTTTCTTT